These T cell receptor beta chains were read from a single sample in a study of blood T cell repertoires in COVID-19. Assay used: immunoSEQ multiplex PCR; TCRdb lists only in-frame clones, some missing. The sample shows fewer than 200,000 clones, approximately 85% of them seen only once. Specimen: peripheral blood. These receptors came from a woman aged 60 to 75 with acute or convalescent COVID-19. The CDR3 runs from the conserved cysteine through the conserved F or W.

CDR3aa: CASSSQRTGDSSYNEQFF; v_gene: TRBV5-8
CDR3aa: CASAAGETQYF; v_gene: TRBV2
CDR3aa: CASSFGQTDTQYF; v_gene: TRBV7-3
CDR3aa: CASSLGAGFPADTQYF; v_gene: TRBV5-8
CDR3aa: CASSHVPGEAFF; v_gene: TRBV4-1
CDR3aa: CASSRLRMYQETQYF; v_gene: TRBV11-2
CDR3aa: CASSYSGLDNSPLHF; v_gene: TRBV6-2/TRBV6-3
CDR3aa: CASSQDGEGTKLFF; v_gene: TRBV4-2
CDR3aa: CASSNLRADTQYF; v_gene: TRBV25-1
CDR3aa: CASSLSGGEQFF; v_gene: TRBV12-3/TRBV12-4
CDR3aa: CSDGTLSAAFF; v_gene: TRBV29-1
CDR3aa: CATSRQGTPEEKLFF; v_gene: TRBV15
CDR3aa: CAINGGQGETQYF; v_gene: TRBV10-3
CDR3aa: CAWSQAFEQYF; v_gene: TRBV30
CDR3aa: CASSLSGLAGGGGQYF; v_gene: TRBV7-3